Sequencing of this TCR beta chain was carried out in a study of blood T cell repertoires in COVID-19 (dated by TCRdb to 2018 to 2021). With respect to the entire study: The collaborator samples originated in the United States, Italy and Spain and spanned the acute and convalescent phases of COVID-19. The repertoires were made available in a free public database intended to serve as a resource for research on the immune response to SARS-CoV-2. A de-identified subject ID, COVID-19 status, age in years and sex were almost always included in the sample metadata. HLA class I and class II types, where available, came from metadata supplied by the sample provider rather than from assay-based typing. The prospective study material was composed of cDNA or gDNA derived from T cells, B-cell-depleted T cells, or PBMCs. Subjects who had been exposed to COVID-19, were actively infected with it, or had recovered from it provided the deeply sampled blood TCRbeta repertoires that made up the dataset. Samples came from the ongoing ImmuneRACE study (first 160 participants) plus 1,254 subjects from 6 global collaborators. The investigation overall reported the following: Clinical and demographic metadata were provided uncurated, with the amount varying by source and participant.

The trim is 4 bases for V and 6 bases for J, with a gap of 15 bases between the germline ends. The CDR3, cysteine through phenylalanine, is 14 amino acids long. Just CDR3 DNA is preserved here, 42 bases in frame from base 1. CDR1 LNHDA and CDR2 SQIVND were looked up in the germline V gene (reference sequence). Collaborating institutions collected whole blood in K2EDTA tubes following their own protocols. Collaborator samples were shipped for TCRbeta analysis as frozen whole blood, isolated PBMCs, or DNA extracted from either sample type. A note on this clone: Its cognate antigen has yet to be identified. Qualities for individual bases were not recorded, and no much larger clone is one base off.

TCRbeta CDR3 regions were amplified from genomic DNA by means of the immunoSEQ Assay, a bias-controlled multiplex PCR. From the authors' description of their analysis: Nucleated cell counts per sample were estimated from amplification of reference gene primers within the assay. To quantify the absolute abundance of each unique TCRbeta CDR3 rearrangement, sequence reads were collapsed and filtered. Productive Simpson clonality was computed per sample as the square root of Simpson's diversity index over productive rearrangements. In TCRdb, the immuneACCESS table is reduced to in-frame sequences with V and J assigned. These tables do not hold every clone; where another copy was compared, an unresolved V gene accounts for under half, and the others remain unexplained. The V and J calls and clone size come from that table; D and trimming were worked out from the DNA. Present in this sample are 70,000 or so clones, 70% to 90% of which were seen just once. In total, the top ten clones hold roughly 2% of the sample.

The rearranged segments are TRBV19 and TRBJ1-1; TRBD1 is a possible D gene, resting on 6 matching bases. Input material: peripheral blood. The source is a man aged 30 to 39 with acute or convalescent COVID-19. The CDR3 protein: CASSKLQGMAEAFF. The DNA sequence is as follows: TGTGCCAGTAGTAAATTACAGGGCATGGCTGAAGCTTTCTTT. Reference TRBV19 and TRBJ1-1 proteins supply the regions before and after the CDR3; the full variable domain is: DGGITQSPKYLFRKEGQNVTLSCEQNLNHDAMYWYRQDPGQGLRLIYYSQIVNDFQKGDIAEGYSVSREKKESFPLTVTSAQKNPTAFYLCASSKLQGMAEAFFGQGTRLTVV.